This T cell receptor beta chain was sequenced for a study of CD8 T cells in ankylosing spondylitis. Points from the study as a whole: A motif in TCR beta, a set of seven to nine highly homologous variants, appeared characteristic of ankylosing spondylitis blood.

Germline lookup yields CDR1 LGHNA and CDR2 YNFKEQ. The V end lost 3 bases, the J end lost 4 bases, and 9 bases lay between the germline ends. This CDR3 comprises 14 residues. This clonotype was counted only a few times. Its antigen is unknown. Via MiXCR, TCRdb re-called the 5' RACE reads, giving one row per CDR3 protein. The table has about 700,000 distinct CDR3 sequences, around 17% seen once. The sample comprised blood, either unsorted or a sorted T cell fraction (not recorded which). The rearrangement uses TRBV4-2 and TRBJ2-2; the D is unclear. The TCR sequence derives from a male donor with ankylosing spondylitis. CDR3 bases: TGTGCCAGCAGCCAGGCCCCTGGCACCGGGGAGCTGTTTTTT. Amino acids: CASSQAPGTGELFF.